The present T cell receptor beta chain was sequenced within a study of T-cell reconstitution after alpha-beta-depleted transplantation in children. Study-level points and caveats: The origin of alpha-beta T cells about two months after transplant was reportedly several hundred expanded graft clones. T-cell counts and diversity at one year post-transplant came mainly from newly produced T cells.

TCRbeta library preparation incorporated unique molecular identifiers. MiXCR was run by TCRdb on the PCR reads, yielding one entry per CDR3 protein. This sample has around 300,000 distinct CDR3 sequences, with 10% found just once. Germline-derived CDR1 and CDR2 are SGDLS and YYNGEE. The length of the CDR3 is 17 residues. V gave up 4 bases and J gave up 1 base; unmatched junction bases: 12. This clonotype has at least ten counts. Its antigen is not known. The clonotype originates from a boy younger than two with acute myeloid leukemia, due to receive a stem cell transplant. This rearrangement joins TRBV9 to TRBJ2-5, with 8 positions matching TRBD2. The specimen comprised PBMCs, sampled before TCRalphabeta/CD19-depleted stem cell transplant. The DNA of the CDR3 is TGTGCCAGCAGCCCGATGGTGGTAGCGGGGCGCCAAGAGACCCAGTACTTC. Encoded protein: CASSPMVVAGRQETQYF.